Listed below are T cell receptor beta chains from one sample, sequenced in a study of Graves' ophthalmopathy and Graves' hyperthyroidism. TCRdb recomputed calls from the multiplex PCR reads with MiXCR, one row per CDR3 protein. Of 300,000 to 500,000 distinct CDR3 sequences in the sample, about 16% were seen once. The specimen sequenced was peripheral blood. These receptors originate from a young woman with stable Graves' hyperthyroidism. Each CDR3 is given with its conserved first and last residue. The D gene is left open where the match is weak. The size of a clone is reported for some rows only, either as once, few or many, or as a class for expanded clones.

D: NA; J: TRBJ1-1; size: few; length: 12; V: TRBV6-1; DNA: TGTGCCAGCAGCAAAGGGACCACTGAAGCTTTCTTT; CDR3: CASSKGTTEAFF
D: TRBD1; J: TRBJ1-1; size: many; length: 15; V: TRBV12-3/TRBV12-4; DNA: TGTGCCAGCAGAAACCGTAGACAGGGGCGAACTGAAGCTTTCTTT; CDR3: CASRNRRQGRTEAFF
D: TRBD1; J: TRBJ2-7; size: many; length: 13; V: TRBV7-2; DNA: TGTGCCAGCAGCTTAGAACAGGGGGCGACTAAGTACTTC; CDR3: CASSLEQGATKYF
D: TRBD1; J: TRBJ1-3; size: many; length: 18; V: TRBV12-5; DNA: TGTGCTAGTGGTTTGGTTGTGACAGGGCGGACCTCTGGAAACACCATATATTTT; CDR3: CASGLVVTGRTSGNTIYF
D: TRBD1; J: TRBJ2-7; size: many; length: 16; V: TRBV6-5; DNA: TGTGCCAGCAGTTCTGGGACAGGAGTTTTAGCCTACGAGCAGTACTTC; CDR3: CASSSGTGVLAYEQYF
D: NA; J: TRBJ2-7; size: many; length: 14; V: TRBV12-3/TRBV12-4; DNA: TGTGCCAGCAGTTTAGCGTCGATTGTAGGGGAGCAGTACTTC; CDR3: CASSLASIVGEQYF
D: NA; J: TRBJ2-5; size: many; length: 10; V: TRBV7-2; DNA: TGTGCCAGCAGCTCCAGGAATGTGGACTTC; CDR3: CASSSRNVDF
D: TRBD1; J: TRBJ2-7; size: many; length: 13; V: TRBV27; DNA: TGTGCCAGCAGTGCACAGGGGGCATACGAGCAGTACTTC; CDR3: CASSAQGAYEQYF
D: NA; J: TRBJ1-2; size: many; length: 11; V: TRBV29-1; DNA: TGCAGCGTTGCGGGGGCATCTGGCTACACCTTC; CDR3: CSVAGASGYTF
D: TRBD1; J: TRBJ1-1; size: many; length: 11; V: TRBV29-1; DNA: TGCAGCGTCGGGACAGGGGGTGAAGCTTTCTTT; CDR3: CSVGTGGEAFF
D: NA; J: TRBJ2-7; size: many; length: 14; V: TRBV19; DNA: TGTGCCAGTAGTAATGGGAACAGCCAATACGAGCAGTACTTC; CDR3: CASSNGNSQYEQYF
D: TRBD2; J: TRBJ2-7; size: few; length: 15; V: TRBV6-1; DNA: TGTGCCAGCAGAATCGACGGGGGGGAGGACGGAGAGCAGTACTTC; CDR3: CASRIDGGEDGEQYF
D: NA; J: TRBJ1-1; size: many; length: 13; V: TRBV15; DNA: TGTGCCACCGGAGGGGCCTCGAACACTGAAGCTTTCTTT; CDR3: CATGGASNTEAFF
D: NA; J: TRBJ2-2; size: many; length: 15; V: TRBV6-5; DNA: TGTGCCAGCAGTTACTTGCGGGCCGACACCGGGGAGCTGTTTTTT; CDR3: CASSYLRADTGELFF
D: TRBD1; J: TRBJ1-5; size: NA; length: 15; V: TRBV19; DNA: TGTGCCAGTAGAACCAGGGGGGGGCCGAATCAGCCCCAGCATTTT; CDR3: CASRTRGGPNQPQHF
D: NA; J: TRBJ2-2; size: many; length: 14; V: TRBV19; DNA: TGTGCCAGTAGTATGACGGGAAACACCGGGGAGCTGTTTTTT; CDR3: CASSMTGNTGELFF
D: TRBD1; J: TRBJ2-7; size: many; length: 16; V: TRBV9; DNA: TGTGCCAGCAGCGTAGCCGGGACAGGAGCATCCTACGAGCAGTACTTC; CDR3: CASSVAGTGASYEQYF
D: NA; J: TRBJ2-7; size: many; length: 12; V: TRBV19; DNA: TGTGCCAGTAGCACCGAAGGTTACGAGCAGTACTTC; CDR3: CASSTEGYEQYF
D: NA; J: TRBJ1-1; size: many; length: 13; V: TRBV11-2; DNA: TGTGCCAGCAGCTTATCGGCGAACACTGAAGCTTTCTTT; CDR3: CASSLSANTEAFF
D: TRBD1; J: TRBJ2-5; size: many; length: 14; V: TRBV19; DNA: TGTGCCAGTAGAACCGACAGGGGGCAAGAGACCCAGTACTTC; CDR3: CASRTDRGQETQYF
D: TRBD1; J: TRBJ1-5; size: many; length: 16; V: TRBV11-2; DNA: TGTGCCAGCAGCGCCCTGACAGGGGGGCGCAATCAGCCCCAGCATTTT; CDR3: CASSALTGGRNQPQHF
D: NA; J: TRBJ2-5; size: many; length: 13; V: TRBV2; DNA: TGTGCCAGCAGTTTCGGGGTGAGGGCCACCCAGTACTTC; CDR3: CASSFGVRATQYF
D: NA; J: TRBJ2-6; size: many; length: 15; V: TRBV28; DNA: TGTGCCAGCAGTTCGCCCTGGGCTGGGGCCAACGTCCTGACTTTC; CDR3: CASSSPWAGANVLTF
D: TRBD2; J: TRBJ2-1; size: NA; length: 14; V: TRBV7-8; DNA: TGTGCCAGCAGCTTCGGGACTAGGACTAATGAGCAGTTCTTC; CDR3: CASSFGTRTNEQFF
D: NA; J: TRBJ2-5; size: many; length: 14; V: TRBV11-2; DNA: TGTGCCAGCAGCTTATTATGGTACCAAGAGACCCAGTACTTC; CDR3: CASSLLWYQETQYF
D: TRBD1; J: TRBJ1-5; size: NA; length: 14; V: TRBV18; DNA: TGTGCCAGCTCACTTGACAGGGACAATCAGCCCCAGCATTTT; CDR3: CASSLDRDNQPQHF
D: TRBD1; J: TRBJ1-1; size: NA; length: 14; V: TRBV6-5; DNA: TGTGCCAGCAGTTCGTATAGAACAGGGGCTGAAGCTTTCTTT; CDR3: CASSSYRTGAEAFF
D: NA; J: TRBJ1-2; size: many; length: 15; V: TRBV10-3; DNA: TGTGCCATCAGTGATTATGTGGTTATCGACTATGGCTACACCTTC; CDR3: CAISDYVVIDYGYTF
D: TRBD2; J: TRBJ2-2; size: many; length: 20; V: TRBV13; DNA: TGTGCCAGCAGCCACGACGGATCGAGCGGGGGGGCCGCGGACACCGGGGAGCTGTTTTTT; CDR3: CASSHDGSSGGAADTGELFF
D: NA; J: TRBJ2-4; size: many; length: 15; V: TRBV11-3; DNA: TGTGCCAGCAGCTTAGAAGGGGGAGCCAAAAACATTCAGTACTTC; CDR3: CASSLEGGAKNIQYF
D: NA; J: TRBJ1-1; size: once; length: 13; V: TRBV6-1; DNA: TGTGCCAGCAGTCCAAGCGGGGAGGGCGAAGCTTTCTTT; CDR3: CASSPSGEGEAFF
D: TRBD1; J: TRBJ2-6; size: few; length: 18; V: TRBV5-1; DNA: TGCGCCAGCAGCTGGGACAGGGGCAAAAGCTCTGGGGCCAACGTCCTGACTTTC; CDR3: CASSWDRGKSSGANVLTF
D: TRBD2; J: TRBJ2-2; size: NA; length: 17; V: TRBV11-2; DNA: TGTGCCAGCAGCCTGAAAGGGACTAGCGGGAGTATCGGGGAGCTGTTTTTT; CDR3: CASSLKGTSGSIGELFF
D: NA; J: TRBJ2-5; size: many; length: 14; V: TRBV6-1; DNA: TGTGCCAGCCGCAGGGGCGCGAGCCAAGAGACCCAGTACTTC; CDR3: CASRRGASQETQYF
D: NA; J: TRBJ1-1; size: many; length: 14; V: TRBV12-3/TRBV12-4; DNA: TGTGCCAGCAGTCCACTACAAGGGTACACTGAAGCTTTCTTT; CDR3: CASSPLQGYTEAFF
D: NA; J: TRBJ1-2; size: many; length: 14; V: TRBV7-9; DNA: TGTGCCAGCAGCTTCAGACGGCACCCCTATGGCTACACCTTC; CDR3: CASSFRRHPYGYTF
D: NA; J: TRBJ1-2; size: many; length: 15; V: TRBV12-3/TRBV12-4; DNA: TGTGCCAGCAGAGGGCTAACAGGGAAGCGAAATGGCTACACCTTC; CDR3: CASRGLTGKRNGYTF
D: NA; J: TRBJ2-5; size: few; length: 14; V: TRBV18; DNA: TGTGCCAGCTCACGGACTAACGGGCAAGAGACCCAGTACTTC; CDR3: CASSRTNGQETQYF
D: NA; J: TRBJ1-6; size: many; length: 13; V: TRBV12-3/TRBV12-4; DNA: TGTGCCACAAAGTCCAATCGGGATTCACCCCTCCACTTT; CDR3: CATKSNRDSPLHF
D: NA; J: TRBJ2-2; size: few; length: 15; V: TRBV28; DNA: TGTGCCAGCAGTTTAAGTTTGCCGAACACCGGGGAGCTGTCTTTT; CDR3: CASSLSLPNTGELSF
D: NA; J: TRBJ1-1; size: many; length: 13; V: TRBV2; DNA: TGTGCCAGCAGTGAGGCGGAGGACCCTGAAGCTTTCTTT; CDR3: CASSEAEDPEAFF
D: TRBD1; J: TRBJ1-2; size: many; length: 15; V: TRBV7-3; DNA: TGTGCCAGCAGCTATACAGGGGAAGGGGACTATGGCTACACCTTC; CDR3: CASSYTGEGDYGYTF
D: NA; J: TRBJ1-1; size: many; length: 12; V: TRBV5-8; DNA: TGTGCCAGCAGCTTGGATCTATCTGAAGCTTTCTTT; CDR3: CASSLDLSEAFF
D: TRBD1; J: TRBJ1-4; size: few; length: 16; V: TRBV20-1; DNA: TGCAGTGCTAGAGATCGGGGGACAGCCCGTAATGAAAAACTGTTTTTT; CDR3: CSARDRGTARNEKLFF